This T cell receptor (beta chain) was sequenced for a study of shared clonotypes between healthy human individuals. Each of the donors was a healthy adult who was HIV-negative and had not had a recent acute infection or vaccination. Each replicate PCR on the sorted subsets used 200 to 250 ng DNA (around 30,000 T cell genomes). TCRdb's copy holds only in-frame clones and misses some; the assay was immunoSEQ multiplex PCR. Among some 1 million clones, under 80% were seen once, and the ten largest hold 1.2% to 1.5%. As concerns this clone: Its antigen is not known.

Regarding the study as a whole: Sharing across a handful of donors was seen in around 5.1% of naive CD4 clonotypes.

Germline lookup yields CDR1 KGHSH and CDR2 LQKENI. Trimming took 4 bases from V and 10 from J; bases not matched to a gene: 5. This CDR3 has 13 amino acids. Sequenced: memory CD4+ T cells sorted from blood. Subset noted: CD45RA-negative fraction. The TCR sequence derives from a man aged 18 to 30 in good health. The J gene is TRBJ2-1, the V gene TRBV18, with 9 bases lining up with TRBD1. This CDR3 is CASSLPGQGEQFF. CDR3 sequence (DNA): TGTGCCAGCTCACTCCCGGGACAGGGAGAGCAGTTCTTC.